What follows are 32 T cell receptor beta chains derived from one specimen sequenced in a study of tumor-infiltrating lymphocytes in primary liver carcinoma. From unsorted bulk tissue weighing roughly 18-30 mg, DNA and RNA were co-extracted. TCR beta cDNA was made from roughly 450 ng total RNA with a constant-region primer. A slightly modified ARM-PCR protocol with three nested multiplex PCR rounds produced these TCR beta libraries. The two initial PCR rounds, around 11 cycles each, used TRBV1-TRBV30 forward and C-beta reverse primers. TCRdb reprocessed the multiplex PCR reads via MiXCR and lists one record per CDR3 protein. The repertoire consists of approximately 45,000 distinct CDR3 sequences, with 75% occurring once and the leading ten covering 38%. The source material was tumor-adjacent normal liver tissue. The source is a woman aged 30 to 39 with primary liver carcinoma and hepatitis B virus infection.

As concerns this clonotype: A much larger clone lies a single base off, so this may be a read error. The chain joins TRBV5-4 to TRBJ2-7; 7 bases match TRBD1. CDR1 and CDR2 (germline): SGHNT, YYREEE (reference sequence). Losses at the gene ends were 6 bases for V and 4 bases for J; bases not matched to a gene: 7. The CDR3 totals 13 residues. The CDR3 reads CASNSDRTYEQYF. Here the CDR3 DNA reads TGTGCCAGCAACTCGGACAGGACGTACGAGCAGTACTTC.

This clonotype was seen repeatedly, ten times or more. This CDR3 is CASRWRQGPYEQYF. The DNA of the CDR3 is TGTGCCAGCAGGTGGAGACAGGGTCCCTACGAGCAGTACTTC. V gene TRBV6-2 or TRBV6-3 combines with J gene TRBJ2-7; 7 nucleotides align to TRBD1. This CDR3 region has 14 residues. CDR1 and CDR2 (germline): MNHEY, SVGEGT. Trimming at V came to 6 bases and at J to 2 bases, leaving 7 bases not matched to a gene.

Details on this clonotype: An end of the junction does not agree with germline; a read error may underlie this. This chain joins TRBV6-5 and TRBJ1-1, with D maybe TRBD1 (6 bases). In germline, CDR1 is MNHEY, CDR2 SVGAGI. CDR3 length equals 13 residues. CDR3 region: CASDQQGSTVAFF. The CDR3 nucleotides read TGTGCCAGCGATCAACAGGGCTCAACTGTAGCTTTCTTT.

About this clonotype itself: Mismatch with germline at one junction end may stem from a read error. In nucleotides, the CDR3 is TGTGCCAGCAGTTTAGCTAGGCCCTTGAACACTGAAGCATTCTTT. Translation: CASSLARPLNTEAFF. V gene TRBV12-3 or TRBV12-4 combines with J gene TRBJ1-1, with D hard to call. The CDR3 spans 15 residues.

On this clonotype itself: One end of the junction is discordant with germline, which a read error may explain. The chain carries TRBV20-1 and TRBJ1-1; possibly TRBD1 for D (6 bases). The CDR3 length is 13 residues. Looked up from germline, CDR1 is DFQATT and CDR2 is SNEGSKA (reference sequence). The CDR3 DNA reads as TGCACTGCTAGTGGGGGCATGAATACTGAAGCTTTCTTT. It encodes CTASGGMNTEAFF.

This clonotype was recorded once. This CDR3 is CASRHTELVEEQFF. CDR3 coding DNA: TGCGCCAGCAGGCACACAGAGTTGGTCGAAGAGCAGTTCTTC. This rearrangement joins TRBV4-3 to TRBJ2-1; D is unresolved. V lost 6 bases and J 10 bases, leaving 19 bases between the germline ends. Per germline, CDR1 LGHNA and CDR2 YSLEER. The CDR3 has 14 amino acids.

This rearrangement joins TRBV28 to TRBJ2-1, with 8 bases fitting TRBD1. The V gene's germline CDR1 is MDHEN and CDR2 SYDVKM. The CDR3 extends over 17 amino acids. V shed 8 bases, J shed 6 bases, and the junction held 18 bases outside the gene matches. The CDR3 spells CASCPEQGVGRVNEQFF. CDR3 DNA sequence: TGTGCCAGCTGTCCAGAACAGGGGGTAGGGAGAGTCAATGAGCAGTTCTTC.

V is TRBV7-9 and J is TRBJ2-3; a weak D match, TRBD2 (7 bases). There are 16 residues in the CDR3. Per germline, CDR1 SEHNR and CDR2 FQNEAQ (reference sequence). V was trimmed by 4 bases and J by 10 bases, leaving 24 bases between them. The CDR3 bases are TGTGCCAGCAGCTCCCAACGGGGGGCTGTCACAGGTGCGCAGTATTTT. This gives the protein CASSSQRGAVTGAQYF. The whole variable domain, remainder taken from reference TRBV7-9 and TRBJ2-3, is DTGVSQNPRHKITKRGQNVTFRCDPISEHNRLYWYRQTLGQGPEFLTYFQNEAQLEKSRLLSDRFSAERPKGSFSTLEIQRTEQGDSAMYLCASSSQRGAVTGAQYFGPGTRLTVL.

J is TRBJ1-1 and V is TRBV11-2; 8 bases fit TRBD1. Germline values: CDR1 SGHAT, CDR2 FQNNGV. The CDR3 runs 14 residues. V shed 6 bases and J 14 bases; nucleotides not matched to a gene: 17. Written as DNA, the CDR3 is TGTGCCAGCAGATATACAGGGGGGAGGGCTCAATCATTCTTT. Residues: CASRYTGGRAQSFF.

The chain uses TRBV4-1 and TRBJ2-4; D may be TRBD1 or TRBD2 (5 bases each). Deletions cut 5 bases from V and 15 bases from J, with 29 bases between. This CDR3 contains 16 residues. The V gene's germline CDR1 is MGHRA and CDR2 YSYEKL. Here the CDR3 DNA reads TGCGCCAGCAGCTCAGAGATGAATAGGGACGCGAGCACGTGGTACTTC. Residues: CASSSEMNRDASTWYF.

The V call is TRBV7-8, the J call TRBJ2-1, with D possibly TRBD1 on 5 matching bases. CDR3 length: 16 residues. V dropped 1 base and J dropped 7 bases, with 17 bases sitting between them. Germline V gene lookup returns CDR1 SGHVS and CDR2 FQNEAQ. For the CDR3, the DNA is TGTGCCAGCAGCTTAGGCCGAGGCAGGGAACAGAATGAGCAGTTCTTC. Its translation is CASSLGRGREQNEQFF.

As to this clonotype: No conserved phenylalanine or tryptophan ends this CDR3, so it is likely a read error. V and J are TRBV29-1 and TRBJ2-1; the D is unclear. Trimming took off 4 bases at V and 0 bases at J, with 10 bases between the two ends. Germline lookup yields CDR1 SQVTM and CDR2 ANQGSEA. This CDR3 has 14 amino acids. The DNA for the CDR3 is TGCAGCGTTGGGATGAGGAACTCCTACAATGAGCAGTTCATC. It translates to CSVGMRNSYNEQFI.

As regards this clonotype: Because it lacks the conserved phenylalanine or tryptophan at the end, this CDR3 is likely a read error. The V gene is TRBV11-2, the J gene TRBJ1-2; TRBD1 is a possible D gene (5 bases). Per the germline V gene, CDR1 is SGHAT and CDR2 is FQNNGV. The CDR3 is 14 residues long. The DNA of the CDR3 is TGTACCAGCAGCCCCGGGGGTACAGTTGTTGGCTACACCTCC. This encodes CTSSPGGTVVGYTS.

A note on this clonotype: Relative to the germline gene, one junction end is altered; a read error may explain this. This chain links TRBV4-1 with TRBJ2-5; perhaps D is TRBD1 or TRBD2 (6 bases each). The CDR3 has 16 residues. Germline CDR1 is MGHRA and CDR2 is YSYEKL. The CDR3 here is CASSQGMAEGRETQYF. The DNA of the CDR3 is TGCGCAAGCAGCCAGGGGATGGCGGAGGGGAGAGAGACCCAGTACTTC.

As for this clonotype: A read error may produce the germline difference seen at one junction end. The chain has TRBV5-6 and TRBJ2-6; D may correspond to TRBD1 or TRBD2 (5 bases each). Germline V gives CDR1 SGHDT, CDR2 YYEEEE. The CDR3 has 17 residues. The CDR3 nucleotides are TGTGCCTGCAGCCAGGACTGCAGCTTCTCTGGGGCCAACGTCCTGACCTTC. Translating gives CACSQDCSFSGANVLTF.

For this clonotype: It is likely a read error, because the conserved phenylalanine at the end of the CDR3 is missing. The chain is built from TRBV11-2 and TRBJ2-2, with 8 bases lining up with TRBD1. V was pared by 4 bases and J by 6 bases, with 4 bases of the junction left unmatched. The CDR3 contains 14 residues. The germline V gene has CDR1 SGHAT and CDR2 FQNNGV. CDR3 DNA: TGTGCCAGCAGCTCCTCGACAGGGGCCGGGGAGCTGTTTTCT. Translating it yields CASSSSTGAGELFS.

Worth noting for this clonotype: A junction end diverges from the germline sequence, so it may reflect a read error. The chain combines TRBV5-1 with TRBJ1-4; no definite D call. Germline-derived CDR1 and CDR2 are SGHRS and YFSETQ. The CDR3 contains 14 residues. CDR3 DNA sequence: TGTGCCAGCAGCCTGAGTGAGAGGGATGAAAAACTGTTTTTT. Protein: CASSLSERDEKLFF. The full variable domain, with the rest looked up from reference TRBV5-1 and TRBJ1-4, is KAGVTQTPRYLIKTRGQQVTLSCSPISGHRSVSWYQQTPGQGLQFLFEYFSETQRNKGNFPGRFSGRQFSNSRSEMNVSTLELGDSALYLCASSLSERDEKLFFGSGTQLSVL.

With respect to this clonotype: Its ends do not fully match the called genes, so a read error is possible. This chain links TRBV29-1 with TRBJ1-1; a possible D gene is TRBD1 (5 bases). The CDR3 is 12 amino acids. CDR1 is SQVTM and CDR2 is ANQGSEA in the germline V gene. CDR3 DNA: TGCAGCGTTCAACAGGCATGGAATGAAGTTTTCTTT. Translated: CSVQQAWNEVFF.

Details on this clonotype: A clone one base away is much larger, so this may be a read error. V and J are TRBV24-1 and TRBJ2-7; 9 bases are a match to TRBD2. The germline V gene encodes CDR1 KGHDR and CDR2 SFDVKD. This CDR3 comprises 13 residues. CDR3 nucleotide sequence: TGTGTCACCAGTCCGACTAGCGGCTACGAGCAGTACTTC. Translation: CVTSPTSGYEQYF.

Of note for this clonotype: Relative to the germline gene, one junction end is altered; a read error may explain this. V usage is TRBV11-1 and J usage is TRBJ2-1; 9 nucleotides match TRBD1. From germline, CDR1 is SGHAT and CDR2 FQDESV (reference sequence). The CDR3 loop spans 15 amino acids. DNA of the CDR3: TGTGCCAGCAGCTTGGGACAGGGTGCTCACAACGAGCGGTTCTTC. This encodes CASSLGQGAHNERFF.

V is TRBV29-1 and J is TRBJ2-2; D is perhaps TRBD2 (5 bases). V gave up 6 bases and J gave up 5 bases, with 13 bases separating them. Germline values: CDR1 SQVTM, CDR2 ANQGSEA. CDR3 length equals 13 residues. The CDR3 DNA sequence: TGCAGCGTACCTACGGACTTGACCGGGGAGCTGTTTTTT. This gives the protein CSVPTDLTGELFF.

Concerning this clonotype: No conserved phenylalanine or tryptophan ends this CDR3, so it is likely a read error. This chain connects TRBV11-2 to TRBJ2-1, with 9 bases lining up with TRBD2. This CDR3 has 17 residues. Germline values: CDR1 SGHAT, CDR2 FQNNGV. The CDR3: CASSLRVSGSVFNEQFL. CDR3 DNA: TGTGCCAGTAGCTTAAGGGTTAGCGGGAGTGTCTTCAATGAGCAGTTCTTG.

This chain connects TRBV11-3 to TRBJ2-3; unclear D gene. CDR1 is SGHNT, CDR2 YENEEA, per germline. The CDR3 extends over 19 amino acids. The V gene lost 1 base and the J gene lost 2 bases, with 22 bases spanning the gap. Here the CDR3 reads CASSLGYGARAGDTDTQYF. CDR3 bases: TGTGCCAGCAGCTTAGGTTATGGAGCGAGAGCAGGAGACACAGATACGCAGTATTTT. Filled out from reference TRBV11-3 and TRBJ2-3, the complete variable domain reads EAGVVQSPRYKIIEKKQPVAFWCNPISGHNTLYWYLQNLGQGPELLIRYENEEAVDDSQLPKDRFSAERLKGVDSTLKIQPAELGDSAVYLCASSLGYGARAGDTDTQYFGPGTRLTVL.

Points on this clonotype: The missing conserved phenylalanine or tryptophan at the end of this CDR3 makes a read error likely. V is TRBV4-2 and J is TRBJ2-5; TRBD2 matches at 10 bases. The CDR3 is 18 residues long. J lost 5 bases, V lost 0 bases, and 12 bases had no gene match. CDR1 LGHNA and CDR2 YNFKEQ come from the germline V gene. The CDR3 loop reads CASSQEYWLAGAVETQYI. The DNA for the CDR3 is TGTGCCAGCAGCCAAGAATATTGGCTAGCGGGAGCTGTGGAGACCCAGTACATC.

With respect to this clonotype: Relative to the germline gene, one junction end is altered; a read error may explain this. The chain links TRBV29-1 to TRBJ2-7, with unresolved D. The CDR3 runs 14 residues. Germline V gene sequence: CDR1 SQVTM, CDR2 ANQGSEA. The CDR3 nucleotides read TGCAGCGTAGCCAGTCGGAAGCATGTCTACGAGCAGTATTTC. Protein sequence: CSVASRKHVYEQYF.

About this clonotype: A junction boundary mismatches the germline segment, possibly from a read error. The V call is TRBV11-1, the J call TRBJ2-7, with D perhaps TRBD2 (5 bases). The CDR3 runs to 14 residues. CDR1 is SGHAT and CDR2 is FQDESV in the germline V gene (reference sequence). For the CDR3, the DNA is TGTACCAGCAGCTTAGCGACGGCCTTCTACGAACAGTACTTC. Protein sequence: CTSSLATAFYEQYF.

About this clonotype itself: Because the CDR3 is missing its conserved closing phenylalanine or tryptophan, this is likely a read error. The chain uses TRBV14 and TRBJ2-1, with TRBD2 as a possible D gene (6 bases). The length of the CDR3 is 13 residues. Germline loops: CDR1 SGHDN, CDR2 FVKESK. Trimming pared 5 bases from V and 5 bases from J, leaving 10 bases between. CDR3: CASSRDFHNEQFL. DNA of the CDR3: TGTGCCAGCAGCAGGGACTTTCACAATGAGCAGTTCTTA.

Regarding this clonotype: This could be a read error, since a much larger clone is one nucleotide away. This rearrangement joins TRBV28 to TRBJ1-6; perhaps TRBD1 as D (6 bases). Germline V gene sequence: CDR1 MDHEN, CDR2 SYDVKM. CDR3 length equals 15 residues. The CDR3 region is CASSLFYRENSPIHF. The CDR3 region has the DNA TGTGCCAGCAGTTTGTTTTACAGGGAAAATTCACCCATCCACTTT.

In regard to this clonotype: One end of the junction varies from germline; a read error may be responsible. V gene TRBV6-5 combines with J gene TRBJ2-7; TRBD2 matches 9 bases. The CDR3 spans 16 residues. Germline V CDR1 and CDR2: MNHEY, SVGAGI. This CDR3 is CASRDSGSSPPYGQYF. The DNA of the CDR3 is TGTGCCAGCCGAGATAGCGGGAGTTCCCCCCCCTACGGGCAGTACTTC.

Notes on this clonotype: A much bigger clone sits one base away, suggesting this may be a read error. CDR3 amino acids: CANSDSAQNEQFF. CDR3 in DNA: TGTGCCAACAGTGACTCGGCCCAGAATGAGCAGTTCTTC. V is TRBV6-4 and J is TRBJ2-1; D not certain. The germline V gene has CDR1 MRHNA and CDR2 SNTAGT. The CDR3 sequence is 13 residues long.

The V and J genes are TRBV11-3 and TRBJ2-1; D gene ambiguous. Between the trimmed V and J ends, which lost 5 bases and 6 bases, there was a span of 11 bases. CDR1 SGHNT and CDR2 YENEEA come from the germline V gene. The CDR3 contains 13 residues. The CDR3 spells CASSPPVSNEQFF. In DNA, the CDR3 is TGTGCCAGCAGCCCTCCCGTCTCCAATGAGCAGTTCTTC.

Concerning this clonotype itself: This CDR3 fails to terminate in the conserved phenylalanine or tryptophan, so it likely reflects a read error. The rearrangement links TRBV5-8 to TRBJ2-5, with a possible D match to TRBD1 (5 bases). With 9 bases removed from V and 2 bases from J, the gap between germline ends came to 14 bases. The CDR3 extends over 13 amino acids. Looked up from germline, CDR1 is SGHTS and CDR2 is YDEGEE. The CDR3 DNA follows: TGTGCCAACAGACAAGACAGACAAGAGACCCAGTACTAC. Amino acids: CANRQDRQETQYY.